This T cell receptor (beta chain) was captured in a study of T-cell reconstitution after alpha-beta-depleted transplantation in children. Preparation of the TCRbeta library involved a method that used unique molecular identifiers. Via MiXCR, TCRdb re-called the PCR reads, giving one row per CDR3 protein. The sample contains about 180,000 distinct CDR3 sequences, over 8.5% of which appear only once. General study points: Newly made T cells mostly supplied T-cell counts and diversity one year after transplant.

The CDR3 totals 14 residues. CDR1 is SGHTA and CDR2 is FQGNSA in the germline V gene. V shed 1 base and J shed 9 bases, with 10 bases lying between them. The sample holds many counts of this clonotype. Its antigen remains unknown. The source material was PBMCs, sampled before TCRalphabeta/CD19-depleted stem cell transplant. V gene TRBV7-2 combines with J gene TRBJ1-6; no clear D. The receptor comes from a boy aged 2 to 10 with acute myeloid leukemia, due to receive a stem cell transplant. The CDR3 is CASSLEGISSPLHF. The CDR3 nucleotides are TGTGCCAGCAGCTTAGAAGGGATTTCTTCACCCCTCCACTTT. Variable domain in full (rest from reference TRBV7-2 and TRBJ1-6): GAGVSQSPSNKVTEKGKDVELRCDPISGHTALYWYRQSLGQGLEFLIYFQGNSAPDKSGLPSDRFSAERTGGSVSTLTIQRTQQEDSAVYLCASSLEGISSPLHFGNGTRLTVT.